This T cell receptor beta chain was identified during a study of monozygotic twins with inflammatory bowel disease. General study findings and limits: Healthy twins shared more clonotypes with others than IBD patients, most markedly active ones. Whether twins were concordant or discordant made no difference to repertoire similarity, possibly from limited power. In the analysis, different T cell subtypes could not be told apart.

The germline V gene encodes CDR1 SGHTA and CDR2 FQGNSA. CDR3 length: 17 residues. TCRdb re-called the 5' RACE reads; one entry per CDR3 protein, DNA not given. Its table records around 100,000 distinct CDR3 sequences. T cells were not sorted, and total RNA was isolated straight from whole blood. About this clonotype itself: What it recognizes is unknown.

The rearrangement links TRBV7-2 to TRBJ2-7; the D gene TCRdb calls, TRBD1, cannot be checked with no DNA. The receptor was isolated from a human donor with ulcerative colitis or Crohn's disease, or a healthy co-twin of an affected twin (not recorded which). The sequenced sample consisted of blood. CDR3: CASRRTGTGALAYEQYF.